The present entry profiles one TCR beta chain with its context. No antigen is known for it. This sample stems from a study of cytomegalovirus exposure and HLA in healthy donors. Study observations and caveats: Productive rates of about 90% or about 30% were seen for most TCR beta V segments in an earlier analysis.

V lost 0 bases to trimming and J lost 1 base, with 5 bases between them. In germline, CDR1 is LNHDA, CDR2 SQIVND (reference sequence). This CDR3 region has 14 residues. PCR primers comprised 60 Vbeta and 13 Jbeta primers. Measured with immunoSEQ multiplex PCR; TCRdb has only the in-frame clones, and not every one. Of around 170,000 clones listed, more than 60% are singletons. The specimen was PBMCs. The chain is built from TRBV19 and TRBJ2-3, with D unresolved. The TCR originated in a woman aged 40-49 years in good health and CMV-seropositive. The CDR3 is CASSIDRGTDTQYF. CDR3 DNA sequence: TGTGCCAGTAGTATAGATAGAGGCACAGATACGCAGTATTTT.